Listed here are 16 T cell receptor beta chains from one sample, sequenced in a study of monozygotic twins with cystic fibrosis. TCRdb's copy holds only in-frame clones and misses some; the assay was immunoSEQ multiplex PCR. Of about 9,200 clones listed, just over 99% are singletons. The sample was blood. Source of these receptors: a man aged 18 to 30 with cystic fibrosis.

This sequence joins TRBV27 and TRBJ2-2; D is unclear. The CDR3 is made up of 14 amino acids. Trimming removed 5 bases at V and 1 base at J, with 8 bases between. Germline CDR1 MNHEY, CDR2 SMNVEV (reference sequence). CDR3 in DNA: TGTGCCAGCAGTCCCCGCGGGAACACCGGGGAGCTGTTTTTT. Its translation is CASSPRGNTGELFF.

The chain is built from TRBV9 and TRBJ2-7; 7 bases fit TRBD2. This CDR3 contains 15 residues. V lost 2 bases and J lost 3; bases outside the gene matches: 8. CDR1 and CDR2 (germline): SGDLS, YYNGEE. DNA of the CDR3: TGTGCCAGCAGCGTTGGAAGCGGGGAGAGCTACGAGCAGTACTTC. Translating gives CASSVGSGESYEQYF. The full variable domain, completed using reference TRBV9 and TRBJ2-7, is DSGVTQTPKHLITATGQRVTLRCSPRSGDLSVYWYQQSLDQGLQFLIQYYNGEERAKGNILERFSAQQFPDLHSELNLSSLELGDSALYFCASSVGSGESYEQYFGPGTRLTVT.

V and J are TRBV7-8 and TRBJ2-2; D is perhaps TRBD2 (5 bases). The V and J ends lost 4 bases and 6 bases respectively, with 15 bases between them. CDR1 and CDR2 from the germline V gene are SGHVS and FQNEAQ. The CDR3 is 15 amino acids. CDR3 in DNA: TGTGCCAGCAGCTCCTCCGGGATCTTGGCCGGGGAGCTGTTTTTT. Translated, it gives CASSSSGILAGELFF.

CDR3 in DNA: TGTGCCAGCAGTTGGGCCGGGGGGAATGGCTACACCTTC. This translates into CASSWAGGNGYTF. The chain couples TRBV27 to TRBJ1-2; D might be TRBD1 (5 bases). The CDR3 consists of 13 residues. V dropped 4 bases and J dropped 6 bases, with 12 bases sitting between them. Per germline, CDR1 MNHEY and CDR2 SMNVEV (reference sequence).

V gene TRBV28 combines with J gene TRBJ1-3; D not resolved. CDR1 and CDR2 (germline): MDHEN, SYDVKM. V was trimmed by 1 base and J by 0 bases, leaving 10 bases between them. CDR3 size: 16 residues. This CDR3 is CASSLFPGSSGNTIYF. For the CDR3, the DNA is TGTGCCAGCAGTTTATTTCCCGGAAGCTCTGGAAACACCATATATTTT.

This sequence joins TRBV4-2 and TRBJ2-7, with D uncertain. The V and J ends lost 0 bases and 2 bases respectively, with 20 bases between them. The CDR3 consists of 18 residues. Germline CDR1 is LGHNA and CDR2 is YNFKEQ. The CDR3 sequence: CASSQDPGALLRPYEQYF. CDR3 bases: TGTGCCAGCAGCCAAGACCCAGGTGCCCTCCTGCGTCCCTACGAGCAGTACTTC.

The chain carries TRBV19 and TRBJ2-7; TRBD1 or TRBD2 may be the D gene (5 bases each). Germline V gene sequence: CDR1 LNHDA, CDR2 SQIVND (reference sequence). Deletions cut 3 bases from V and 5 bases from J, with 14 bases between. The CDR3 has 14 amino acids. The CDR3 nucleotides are TGTGCCAGTAGTATCAGGGTGAGCGGCCACGAGCAGTACTTC. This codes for CASSIRVSGHEQYF.

The CDR3 spells CSVQAPYEQYF. DNA for the CDR3: TGCAGCGTCCAAGCACCCTACGAGCAGTACTTC. The rearrangement joins TRBV29-1 to TRBJ2-7; D unclear. V was pared by 6 bases and J by 2 bases, with 8 bases between. Germline CDR1 and CDR2: SQVTM and ANQGSEA. The CDR3 runs 11 residues.

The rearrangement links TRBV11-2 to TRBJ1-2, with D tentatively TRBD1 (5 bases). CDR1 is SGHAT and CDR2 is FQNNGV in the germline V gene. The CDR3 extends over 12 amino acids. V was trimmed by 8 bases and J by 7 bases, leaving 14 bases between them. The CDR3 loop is CASALGGGGYTF. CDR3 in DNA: TGTGCCAGCGCCCTCGGGGGAGGTGGCTACACCTTC.

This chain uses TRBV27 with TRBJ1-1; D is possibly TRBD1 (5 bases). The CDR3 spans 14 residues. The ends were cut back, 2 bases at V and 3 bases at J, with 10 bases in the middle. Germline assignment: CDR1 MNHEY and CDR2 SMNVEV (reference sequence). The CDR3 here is CASSLGQGYTEAFF. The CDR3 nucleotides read TGTGCCAGCAGTTTAGGGCAGGGCTACACTGAAGCTTTCTTT.

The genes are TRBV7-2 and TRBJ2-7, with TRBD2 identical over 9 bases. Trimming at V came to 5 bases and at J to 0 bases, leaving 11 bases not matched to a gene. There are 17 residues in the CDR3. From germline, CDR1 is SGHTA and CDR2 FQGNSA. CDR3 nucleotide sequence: TGTGCCAGCAGCCATGGAAGAAGCGGGGGGAGCTCCTACGAGCAGTACTTC. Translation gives CASSHGRSGGSSYEQYF.

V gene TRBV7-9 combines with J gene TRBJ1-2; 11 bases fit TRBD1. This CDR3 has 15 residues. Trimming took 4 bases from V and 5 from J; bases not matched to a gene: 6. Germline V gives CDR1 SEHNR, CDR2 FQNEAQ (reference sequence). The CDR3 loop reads CASSSGTGGWYGYTF. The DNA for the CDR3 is TGTGCCAGCAGCTCAGGGACAGGGGGTTGGTATGGCTACACCTTC.

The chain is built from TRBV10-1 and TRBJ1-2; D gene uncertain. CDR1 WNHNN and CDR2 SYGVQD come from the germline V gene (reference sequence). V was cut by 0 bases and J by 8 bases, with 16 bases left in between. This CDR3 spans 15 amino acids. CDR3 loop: CASSESRITPFGYTF. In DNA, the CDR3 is TGCGCCAGCAGTGAGTCGAGGATTACCCCCTTCGGCTACACCTTC.

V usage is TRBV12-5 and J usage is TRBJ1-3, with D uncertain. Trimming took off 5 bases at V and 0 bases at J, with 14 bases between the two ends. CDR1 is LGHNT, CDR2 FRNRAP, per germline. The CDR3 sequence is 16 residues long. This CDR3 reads CASGPPVRSSGNTIYF. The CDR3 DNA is TGTGCTAGTGGTCCCCCGGTTCGGAGCTCTGGAAACACCATATATTTT. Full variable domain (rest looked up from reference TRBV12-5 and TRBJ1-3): DARVTQTPRHKVTEMGQEVTMRCQPILGHNTVFWYRQTMMQGLELLAYFRNRAPLDDSGMPKDRFSAEMPDATLATLKIQPSEPRDSAVYFCASGPPVRSSGNTIYFGEGSWLTVV.

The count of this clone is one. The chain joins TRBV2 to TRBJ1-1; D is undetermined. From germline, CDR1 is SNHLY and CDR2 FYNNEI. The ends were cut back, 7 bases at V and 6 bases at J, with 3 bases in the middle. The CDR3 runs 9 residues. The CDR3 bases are TGTGCCAGCATTGCTGAAGCTTTCTTT. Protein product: CASIAEAFF.

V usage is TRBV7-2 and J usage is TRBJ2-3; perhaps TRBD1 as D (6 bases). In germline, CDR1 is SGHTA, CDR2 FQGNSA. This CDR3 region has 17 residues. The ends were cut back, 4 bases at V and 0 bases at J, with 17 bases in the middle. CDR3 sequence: CASSSIPRDTSTDTQYF. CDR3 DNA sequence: TGTGCCAGCAGCTCAATACCTCGGGACACCAGCACAGATACGCAGTATTTT.